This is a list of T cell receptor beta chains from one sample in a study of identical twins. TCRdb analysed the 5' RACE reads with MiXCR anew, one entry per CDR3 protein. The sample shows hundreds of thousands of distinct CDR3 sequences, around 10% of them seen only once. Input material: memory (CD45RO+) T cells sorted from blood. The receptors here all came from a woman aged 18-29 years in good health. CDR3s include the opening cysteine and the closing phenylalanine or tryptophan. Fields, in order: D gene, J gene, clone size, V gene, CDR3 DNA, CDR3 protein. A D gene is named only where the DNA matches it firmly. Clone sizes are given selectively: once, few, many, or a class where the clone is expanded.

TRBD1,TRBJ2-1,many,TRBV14,TGTGCCAGCAGCCAAGGTGGGACAGCCCGCTACAATGAGCAGTTCTTC,CASSQGGTARYNEQFF
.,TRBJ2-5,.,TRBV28,TGTGCCAGCAGTCTTCACAGGGAGCAGACCCAGTACTTC,CASSLHREQTQYF
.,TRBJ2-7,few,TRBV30,TGTGCCTGGAGCGGGTCCGAGACCCAATACGAGCAGTACTTC,CAWSGSETQYEQYF
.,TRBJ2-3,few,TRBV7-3,TGTGCCAGCAGTAGGGGGGCAATCACAGATACGCAGTATTTT,CASSRGAITDTQYF
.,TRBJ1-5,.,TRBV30,TGTGCCTGGAGCCTCAGGGGTAGCCAGCCCCAGCATTTT,CAWSLRGSQPQHF
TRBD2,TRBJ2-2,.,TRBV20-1,TGCAGTGCTAGAGCGGGGGGTAACACCGGGGAGCTGTTTTTT,CSARAGGNTGELFF
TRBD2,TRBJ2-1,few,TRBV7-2,TGTGCCAGCAGCTCCTTAGCGGGGGGGACCTACAATGAGCAGTTCTTC,CASSSLAGGTYNEQFF
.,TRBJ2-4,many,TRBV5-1,TGCGCCAGCAGCATAGACAGAGGGAACATTCAGTACTTC,CASSIDRGNIQYF
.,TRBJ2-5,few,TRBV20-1,TGCAGTGCTAGAGTGGGGGTGGAAGAGACCCAGTACTTC,CSARVGVEETQYF
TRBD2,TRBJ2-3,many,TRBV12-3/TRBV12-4,TGTGCCAGCAGTGAGCGGGGTGCAGATACGCAGTATTTT,CASSERGADTQYF
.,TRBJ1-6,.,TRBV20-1,TGCAGTGCTAGAAGCTTACAACGGGCGTTTGATTCACCCCTCCACTTT,CSARSLQRAFDSPLHF
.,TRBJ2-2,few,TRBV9,TGTGCCAGCAGCGTAAGAGTCGGGGAGCTGTTTTTT,CASSVRVGELFF
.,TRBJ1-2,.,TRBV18,TGTGCCAGCTCACTACCAGATGGCTTCCCCTCCTATGGCTACACCTTC,CASSLPDGFPSYGYTF
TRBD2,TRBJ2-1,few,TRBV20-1,TGCAGTGCTAGCGGGACAAGGACTAGCCAGAGCTACGTAAGGGAGCAGTTCTTC,CSASGTRTSQSYVREQFF
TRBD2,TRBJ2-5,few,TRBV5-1,TGCGCCAGCAGCACCGGGACTAGCGGATACCTGTACCAAGAGACCCAGTACTTC,CASSTGTSGYLYQETQYF
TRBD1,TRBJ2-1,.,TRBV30,TGTGCCTGGACTCGACAGGGGGCATGGAATGAGCAGTTCTTC,CAWTRQGAWNEQFF
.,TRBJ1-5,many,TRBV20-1,TGCAGTGCTAGGGTCCCAAATCAGCCCCAGCATTTT,CSARVPNQPQHF
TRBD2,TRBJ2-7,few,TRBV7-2,TGTGCCAGCAGCTTAGCAGCGGGGAGCTCCTACGAGCAGTACTTC,CASSLAAGSSYEQYF
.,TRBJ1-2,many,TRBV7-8,TGTGCCAGCAGCCTAAACAGAAACTATGGCTACACCTTC,CASSLNRNYGYTF
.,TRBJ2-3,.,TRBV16,TGTGCCAGCAGCCCAATAGAAGATACGCAGTATTTT,CASSPIEDTQYF
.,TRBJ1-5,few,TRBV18,TGTGCCAGCTCACTTTTTGCGGCTAATCAGCCCCAGCATTTT,CASSLFAANQPQHF
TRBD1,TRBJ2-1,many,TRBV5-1,TGCGCCAGCAGCCCAAAGACAGGGCGCAATGAGCAGTTCTTC,CASSPKTGRNEQFF
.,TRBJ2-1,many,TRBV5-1,TGCGCCAGCAGCTTGGAGACCGATGAGCAGTTCTTC,CASSLETDEQFF
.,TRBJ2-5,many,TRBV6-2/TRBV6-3,TGTGCCAGCAGTTACAGGCGGGACTCAGAGACCCAGTACTTC,CASSYRRDSETQYF
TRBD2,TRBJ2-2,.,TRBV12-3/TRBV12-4,TGTGCCAGCAGTCGACTAGCCGCCGAGGGGGAGCTGTTTTTT,CASSRLAAEGELFF
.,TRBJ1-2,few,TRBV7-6,TGTGCCAGCAGCCCCCGGGCCGGAGACTATGGCTACACCTTC,CASSPRAGDYGYTF
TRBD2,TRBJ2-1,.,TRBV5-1,TGCGCCAGCAGCCTAACCGGGACTAGTAATGAGCAGTTCTTC,CASSLTGTSNEQFF
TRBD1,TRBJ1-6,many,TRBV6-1,TGTGCCAACCACCTTGGGAGGGGGCAATCGGATTCACCCCTCCACTTT,CANHLGRGQSDSPLHF
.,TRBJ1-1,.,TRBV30,TGTGCCTGGAGTGTAGAGCAGGGGACTGAAGCTTTCTTT,CAWSVEQGTEAFF
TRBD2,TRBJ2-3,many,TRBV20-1,TGCAGTGCTAAAAGCGGGACCTTCACTGTGGATACGCAGTATTTT,CSAKSGTFTVDTQYF
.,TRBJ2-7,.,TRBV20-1,TGCAGTGCTAGAGATCCCTTCAGCGGTAGCTCCTACGAGCAGTACTTC,CSARDPFSGSSYEQYF
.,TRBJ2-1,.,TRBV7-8,TGTGCCAGCAGCTTAGTGGACTCCTACAATGAGCAGTTCTTC,CASSLVDSYNEQFF
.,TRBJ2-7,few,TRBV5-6,TGTGCCAGCAGAGCCGAGATATCAGGGTCCTACGAGCAGTACTTC,CASRAEISGSYEQYF
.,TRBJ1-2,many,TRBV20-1,TGCAGTGCTAGAGATCCGGCAGAATATGGCTACACCTTC,CSARDPAEYGYTF
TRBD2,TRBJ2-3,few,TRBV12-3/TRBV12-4,TGTGCCAGCAGTTTAATGGGACTAGCGGGGGTGGGCACAGATACGCAGTATTTT,CASSLMGLAGVGTDTQYF
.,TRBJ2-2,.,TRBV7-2,TGTGCCAGCAGCCCGGTGGTGGCCGGGGAGCTGTTTTTT,CASSPVVAGELFF
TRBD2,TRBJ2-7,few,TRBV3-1,TGTGCCAGCAGCCGTGGGGCTAGCGGGAACTACGAGCAGTACTTC,CASSRGASGNYEQYF
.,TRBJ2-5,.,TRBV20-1,TGCAGTGCTAGAGACAGAGCCCTCACCCAGTACTTC,CSARDRALTQYF
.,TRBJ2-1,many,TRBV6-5,TGTGCCAGCAGACTAGGGAATGAGCAGTTCTTC,CASRLGNEQFF
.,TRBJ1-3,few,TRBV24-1,TGTGCCACCAGTGACGGGACATCTATATATTTT,CATSDGTSIYF
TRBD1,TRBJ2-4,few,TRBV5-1,TGCGCCAGCAGCCCAGGACAGGGAAACATTCAGTACTTC,CASSPGQGNIQYF